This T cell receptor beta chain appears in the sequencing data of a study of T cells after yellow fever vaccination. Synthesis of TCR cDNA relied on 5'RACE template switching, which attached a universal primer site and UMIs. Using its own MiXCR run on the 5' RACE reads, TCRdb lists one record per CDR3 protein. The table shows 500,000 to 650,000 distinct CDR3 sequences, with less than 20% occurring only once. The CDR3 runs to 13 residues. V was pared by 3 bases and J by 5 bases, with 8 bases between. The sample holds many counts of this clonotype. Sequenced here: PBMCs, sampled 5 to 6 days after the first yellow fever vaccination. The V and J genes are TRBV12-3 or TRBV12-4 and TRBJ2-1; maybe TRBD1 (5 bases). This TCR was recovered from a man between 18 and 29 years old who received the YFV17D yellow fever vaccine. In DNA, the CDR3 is TGTGCCAGCAGTTTCAAGGGGAACAATGAGCAGTTCTTC. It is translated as CASSFKGNNEQFF.